This T cell receptor beta chain was recovered during a study of blood T cell repertoires in COVID-19. Study details: T cells, B-cell-depleted T cells, or PBMCs supplied cDNA or gDNA.

The CDR3 contains 15 residues. With V trimmed by 3 bases and J by 2 bases, 7 bases remained unmatched. The germline V gene has CDR1 SGDLS and CDR2 YYNGEE. Repertoires were generated with immunoSEQ multiplex PCR, while TCRdb's copy carries only in-frame clones and drops some. The sample has 80,000 to 95,000 clones, more than 75% seen once; the top ten hold 17%. The chain is built from TRBV9 and TRBJ2-7; 8 nucleotides match TRBD2. Sequencing input: peripheral blood. This TCR was recovered from a human donor in a cohort sampled during active COVID-19. The CDR3 loop reads CASSASGTRAYEQYF. CDR3 coding DNA: TGTGCCAGCAGCGCGTCCGGGACTAGGGCCTACGAGCAGTACTTC.